This entry concerns a single T cell receptor (beta chain). Its antigen is unidentified. The protocol was immunoSEQ multiplex PCR, while the TCRdb copy is restricted to in-frame clones and leaves out a portion. This table has roughly 20,000 clones, approximately 97% appearing once. The data stem from a study of monozygotic twins with cystic fibrosis. General study points: V usage most resembled the co-twin in 13 of 16 pairs. Monozygotic CF twins shared more identical nucleotide clonotypes than unrelated patients. No link emerged between shared CDR3 counts and age, concordance or severity.

The junction had 6 bases not matched to a gene; V was cut back by 0 bases and J by 1 base. Germline CDR1 is SGHRS and CDR2 is YFSETQ. The CDR3 length is 16 residues. This TCR came from a woman in her thirties with cystic fibrosis. The V and J genes are TRBV5-1 and TRBJ2-5, with 7 bases that match TRBD2. The specimen sequenced was blood. The CDR3 is CASSLDRGVSQETQYF. CDR3 coding DNA: TGCGCCAGCAGCTTGGACCGGGGGGTGTCCCAAGAGACCCAGTACTTC.